The 28 T cell receptor beta chains given below trace back to one sample, sequenced in a study of shared clonotypes between healthy human individuals. Using immunoSEQ multiplex PCR, the repertoire was profiled, and TCRdb retains in-frame clones only, with some absent. The sample lists about 2.3 million clones; around 90% were seen once. The sequencing input was naive CD4+ T cells from PBMCs. Subset reported: CD45RA+ positively selected. The receptors derive from a man in his late teens or twenties in good health. Some clones in this sample may be carry-over from other donors' samples.

Turning to this clone: The sample holds other DNA sequences that translate to the same CDR3. The rearrangement joins TRBV6-5 to TRBJ1-3; TRBD1 aligns across 7 bases. The CDR3 contains 14 residues. Looked up from germline, CDR1 is MNHEY and CDR2 is SVGAGI. Trimming at V came to 2 bases and at J to 2 bases, leaving 0 bases not matched to a gene. CDR3 bases: TGTGCCAGCAGTTACAGGGGGCCTGGAAACACCATATATTTT. It yields the protein CASSYRGPGNTIYF.

V gene TRBV9 combines with J gene TRBJ1-1; D is unclear. The germline V and J ends were trimmed by 2 bases and 1 base, with 12 bases remaining between them. The CDR3 covers 15 residues. Germline lookup yields CDR1 SGDLS and CDR2 YYNGEE. The CDR3 DNA reads as TGTGCCAGCAGCGTGGGCGGATTAGGGAACACTGAAGCTTTCTTT. Protein product: CASSVGGLGNTEAFF.

The rearrangement joins TRBV4-1 to TRBJ1-1, with D perhaps TRBD1 (6 bases). Trimming removed 3 bases from V and 0 bases from J, with 14 bases in between. The CDR3 totals 16 residues. Germline V lookup: CDR1 MGHRA, CDR2 YSYEKL. CDR3 nucleotide sequence: TGCGCCAGCAGCCAGGCCGGGGACATACTGAACACTGAAGCTTTCTTT. This codes for CASSQAGDILNTEAFF.

V gene TRBV5-8 combines with J gene TRBJ2-2; D not certain. The V gene's germline CDR1 is SGHTS and CDR2 YDEGEE. CDR3 length equals 13 residues. Trimming shortened V by 3 bases and J by 3 bases, and 6 bases separated the two germline ends. The CDR3 spells CASSSSYTGELFF. CDR3 bases: TGTGCCAGCAGCTCTAGTTACACCGGGGAGCTGTTTTTT.

The rearrangement links TRBV28 to TRBJ1-1; weak D call: TRBD1 (5 bases). Germline lookup yields CDR1 MDHEN and CDR2 SYDVKM. CDR3 length: 14 residues. Trimming stripped 0 bases from V and 3 bases from J, with 8 bases between. In DNA, the CDR3 is TGTGCCAGCAGTTTATGGGCAGGGCACACTGAAGCTTTCTTT. The encoded protein is CASSLWAGHTEAFF.

The chain has TRBV18 and TRBJ1-1; D gene uncertain. This CDR3 is built from 13 residues. Trimming pared 5 bases from V and 4 bases from J, leaving 11 bases between. CDR1 is KGHSH and CDR2 is LQKENI in the germline V gene. This CDR3 is CASSFLLVTEAFF. CDR3 in DNA: TGTGCCAGCTCATTCCTTCTCGTCACTGAAGCTTTCTTT. The full variable domain, completed using reference TRBV18 and TRBJ1-1, is NAGVMQNPRHLVRRRGQEARLRCSPMKGHSHVYWYRQLPEEGLKFMVYLQKENIIDESGMPKERFSAEFPKEGPSILRIQQVVRGDSAAYFCASSFLLVTEAFFGQGTRLTVV.

The chain joins TRBV19 to TRBJ2-4; the D gene could be TRBD1 or TRBD2 (5 bases each). The CDR3 totals 13 residues. The germline gives CDR1 LNHDA, CDR2 SQIVND (reference sequence). The V gene lost 1 base and the J gene lost 8 bases, with 9 bases spanning the gap. The CDR3 region is CASSIVGTYIQYF. The CDR3 DNA follows: TGTGCCAGTAGTATAGTAGGGACCTACATTCAGTACTTC.

The chain has TRBV7-2 and TRBJ1-2; 8 bases fit TRBD1. The CDR3 spans 16 residues. Germline CDR1 reads SGHTA; CDR2 reads FQGNSA. V lost 2 bases to trimming and J lost 4 bases; unmatched junction nucleotides: 9. The CDR3 reads CASSLFQGAVGYGYTF. The DNA for the CDR3 is TGTGCCAGCAGCTTATTCCAGGGGGCTGTAGGCTATGGCTACACCTTC.

The chain couples TRBV19 to TRBJ2-7; 10 bases match TRBD2. The V and J ends lost 5 bases and 4 bases, in that order; junction bases with no gene match: 17. The CDR3 sequence is 18 residues long. In germline, CDR1 is LNHDA, CDR2 SQIVND (reference sequence). The chain's CDR3 is CASSSSIPSSSGSYEQYF. Here the CDR3 DNA reads TGTGCCAGTAGTTCTTCAATCCCTTCGTCTAGCGGGAGTTACGAGCAGTACTTC.

This rearrangement joins TRBV2 to TRBJ2-2, with 9 bases fitting TRBD1. CDR3 length: 15 amino acids. J lost 4 bases, V lost 7 bases, and 7 bases had no gene match. Per the germline V gene, CDR1 is SNHLY and CDR2 is FYNNEI. This CDR3 reads CASTLGQGFTGELFF. The CDR3 DNA follows: TGTGCCAGCACCCTGGGACAGGGTTTCACCGGGGAGCTGTTTTTT. The full variable domain, with the rest looked up from reference TRBV2 and TRBJ2-2, is EPEVTQTPSHQVTQMGQEVILRCVPISNHLYFYWYRQILGQKVEFLVSFYNNEISEKSEIFDDQFSVERPDGSNFTLKIRSTKLEDSAMYFCASTLGQGFTGELFFGEGSRLTVL.

The chain has TRBV6-5 and TRBJ2-3, with TRBD1 identical over 8 bases. V lost 6 bases, J lost 6 bases, and 11 bases stayed unmatched. CDR1 and CDR2 (germline): MNHEY, SVGAGI. There are 15 residues in the CDR3. The CDR3 DNA reads TGTGCCAGCAGACGTTTGAGGACAGGGAGGGATACGCAGTATTTT. Translating gives CASRRLRTGRDTQYF.

The count of this clone is one. The chain employs TRBV28 and TRBJ2-7; 11 bases are a match to TRBD1. The CDR3 is 15 amino acids. The junction had 12 bases not matched to a gene; V was cut back by 8 bases and J by 6 bases. Germline CDR1 is MDHEN and CDR2 is SYDVKM. CDR3 DNA: TGTGCCAGCGGAAAAAAGCCGGGACAGGGGGGCGAGCAGTACTTC. Protein: CASGKKPGQGGEQYF.

CDR3 loop: CASTQVPNTGELFF. As DNA, the CDR3 is TGTGCCAGTACCCAGGTCCCGAACACCGGGGAGCTGTTTTTT. The chain combines TRBV2 with TRBJ2-2; D is ambiguous. From germline, CDR1 is SNHLY and CDR2 FYNNEI. CDR3 length equals 14 residues. Trimming stripped 9 bases from V and 0 bases from J, with 11 bases between.

This clone was observed a single time. The V gene is TRBV27, the J gene TRBJ1-3; possible D gene TRBD1, 6 bases. The CDR3 consists of 15 residues. Trimming removed 3 bases from V and 4 bases from J, with 13 bases in between. CDR1 and CDR2 (germline): MNHEY, SMNVEV (reference sequence). This CDR3 reads CASSLGGADGNTIYF. CDR3 coding DNA: TGTGCCAGCAGTTTGGGGGGGGCCGACGGAAACACCATATATTTT.

For this clone: The sample holds other DNA sequences that translate to the same CDR3. The chain combines TRBV7-2 with TRBJ2-2, with D possibly being TRBD1 or TRBD2 (6 bases each). V lost 1 base to trimming and J lost 6 bases, with 9 bases between them. CDR1 and CDR2 (germline): SGHTA, FQGNSA. The CDR3 length is 14 residues. Here the CDR3 reads CASSLERGPGELFF. The CDR3 bases are TGTGCCAGCAGCTTAGAACGGGGGCCCGGGGAGCTGTTTTTT.

On this clone itself: Other DNA sequences in the same sample also yield this CDR3. This chain joins TRBV28 and TRBJ1-1; D not certain. Trimming left V 1 base short and J 2 bases short, with 8 bases between. Germline loops: CDR1 MDHEN, CDR2 SYDVKM. This CDR3 has 14 residues. The CDR3 is CASSLYGGNTEAFF. CDR3 nucleotides: TGTGCCAGCAGTTTATACGGCGGTAACACTGAAGCTTTCTTT. The entire variable domain, with the rest obtained from reference TRBV28 and TRBJ1-1, is as follows: DVKVTQSSRYLVKRTGEKVFLECVQDMDHENMFWYRQDPGLGLRLIYFSYDVKMKEKGDIPEGYSVSREKKERFSLILESASTNQTSMYLCASSLYGGNTEAFFGQGTRLTVV.

The chain joins TRBV7-2 to TRBJ1-1; the match to TRBD1 covers 7 bases. The CDR3 runs 15 residues. The germline gives CDR1 SGHTA, CDR2 FQGNSA. Trimming at V came to 5 bases and at J to 1 base, leaving 7 bases not matched to a gene. The CDR3 protein is CASSPRRTGNTEAFF. The CDR3 nucleotides read TGTGCCAGCAGCCCTCGGCGGACAGGGAACACTGAAGCTTTCTTT. The complete variable domain, with remaining parts taken from reference TRBV7-2 and TRBJ1-1, reads GAGVSQSPSNKVTEKGKDVELRCDPISGHTALYWYRQSLGQGLEFLIYFQGNSAPDKSGLPSDRFSAERTGGSVSTLTIQRTQQEDSAVYLCASSPRRTGNTEAFFGQGTRLTVV.

The chain is built from TRBV2 and TRBJ2-2, with D hard to call. Germline-derived CDR1 and CDR2 are SNHLY and FYNNEI. Trimming removed 8 bases at V and 7 bases at J, with 14 bases between. The CDR3 loop spans 13 amino acids. The CDR3 DNA reads as TGTGCCAGCGCCGGTCTAGTTGTCGGGGAGCTGTTTTTT. Its protein is CASAGLVVGELFF. The full variable domain, rest sourced from reference TRBV2 and TRBJ2-2, is EPEVTQTPSHQVTQMGQEVILRCVPISNHLYFYWYRQILGQKVEFLVSFYNNEISEKSEIFDDQFSVERPDGSNFTLKIRSTKLEDSAMYFCASAGLVVGELFFGEGSRLTVL.

The chain joins TRBV4-2 to TRBJ2-7; no firm D call. CDR3 size: 14 residues. Germline loops: CDR1 LGHNA, CDR2 YNFKEQ. Trimming removed 4 bases at V and 6 bases at J, with 16 bases between. DNA for the CDR3: TGTGCCAGCAGCCGAGACCGAGGCCCGCCCGAGCAGTACTTC. This codes for CASSRDRGPPEQYF.

The V gene is TRBV5-1, the J gene TRBJ2-1; TRBD2 aligns across 10 bases. The CDR3 consists of 15 residues. With V trimmed by 4 bases and J by 6 bases, 7 bases remained unmatched. CDR1 and CDR2 (germline): SGHRS, YFSETQ. CDR3 coding DNA: TGCGCCAGCAGCAACCTAGCGGGAGCTGTCAATGAGCAGTTCTTC. This sequence encodes CASSNLAGAVNEQFF.

This clone came up once. This chain connects TRBV2 to TRBJ2-3, with 9 bases lining up with TRBD2. Germline lookup yields CDR1 SNHLY and CDR2 FYNNEI. V shed 4 bases, J shed 3 bases, and the junction held 8 bases outside the gene matches. The CDR3 covers 16 residues. CDR3 nucleotides: TGTGCCAGCAGTGTCCGCCTAGCGGGGAAAACAGATACGCAGTATTTT. This codes for CASSVRLAGKTDTQYF.

The chain is built from TRBV7-9 and TRBJ1-3; D is uncertain. Germline V gene data show CDR1 as SEHNR and CDR2 as FQNEAQ (reference sequence). Trimming shortened V by 3 bases and J by 2 bases, and 11 bases separated the two germline ends. The CDR3 has 15 residues. The CDR3 DNA sequence: TGTGCCAGCAGCTTGGGCAGGACGGCTGGAAACACCATATATTTT. It encodes CASSLGRTAGNTIYF. Variable domain in full (rest from reference TRBV7-9 and TRBJ1-3): DTGVSQNPRHKITKRGQNVTFRCDPISEHNRLYWYRQTLGQGPEFLTYFQNEAQLEKSRLLSDRFSAERPKGSFSTLEIQRTEQGDSAMYLCASSLGRTAGNTIYFGEGSWLTVV.

This clone appeared a single time. This chain joins TRBV2 and TRBJ2-4; D is unresolved. The CDR3 loop spans 12 amino acids. Trimming removed 4 bases from V and 8 bases from J, with 9 bases in between. CDR1 is SNHLY, CDR2 FYNNEI, per germline. The CDR3: CASSVRGDIQYF. The CDR3 nucleotides read TGTGCCAGCAGTGTGAGAGGAGACATTCAGTACTTC.

This chain's CDR3 is CASSLATGQNTEAFF. The DNA of the CDR3 is TGTGCCAGCAGCTTGGCCACCGGGCAGAACACTGAAGCTTTCTTT. The chain carries TRBV5-4 and TRBJ1-1; D uncertain. CDR3 length: 15 amino acids. V gave up 0 bases and J gave up 1 base, with 10 bases separating them. The germline V gene has CDR1 SGHNT and CDR2 YYREEE (reference sequence).

This clone was detected only once. This chain joins TRBV5-1 and TRBJ2-1; perhaps TRBD2 as D (6 bases). Trimming took off 4 bases at V and 9 bases at J, with 20 bases between the two ends. CDR3 length equals 15 residues. CDR1 and CDR2 from the germline V gene are SGHRS and YFSETQ. CDR3 loop: CASSPMWLEEGEQFF. As DNA, the CDR3 is TGCGCCAGCAGCCCAATGTGGCTAGAGGAGGGTGAGCAGTTCTTC.

The rearrangement joins TRBV7-2 to TRBJ1-1; D is uncertain. Trimming removed 10 bases at V and 0 bases at J, with 12 bases between. This CDR3 is built from 13 residues. Germline-derived CDR1 and CDR2 are SGHTA and FQGNSA. CDR3 in DNA: TGTGCCACCTCTCGGGAGATGAACACTGAAGCTTTCTTT. It codes for CATSREMNTEAFF.

The chain couples TRBV27 to TRBJ2-3; 10 bases agree with TRBD1. CDR3 size: 15 residues. The ends lost 6 bases at V and 4 bases at J; junction bases unmatched: 7. From germline, CDR1 is MNHEY and CDR2 SMNVEV (reference sequence). Written as DNA, the CDR3 is TGTGCCAGCAGCCTGGACAGGGGGTGGGCAGATACGCAGTATTTT. Translating it yields CASSLDRGWADTQYF.

A few counts support this clone. Other nucleotide sequences in the sample specify the same CDR3. The chain has TRBV29-1 and TRBJ2-1; 9 bases agree with TRBD2. Germline V lookup: CDR1 SQVTM, CDR2 ANQGSEA. Trimming took 4 bases from V and 2 from J; bases not matched to a gene: 0. The CDR3 is 13 amino acids. CDR3 coding DNA: TGCAGCGTTGGCGGGAGGGCCTACAATGAGCAGTTCTTC. Amino acid sequence: CSVGGRAYNEQFF.